This T cell receptor (beta chain) was captured by sequencing in a study of T cell responses to AZD1222 COVID-19 vaccine. Study-level findings and limits: The donors showed a predominance of white British ancestry and of females, with possible underestimation of clonal diversity.

Comments on this clone: Its specificity is unknown.

Produced via immunoSEQ multiplex PCR; TCRdb's table is partial and in-frame only. The sample has roughly 140,000 clones; around 89% are singletons. This CDR3 has 17 residues. The germline gives CDR1 SGDLS, CDR2 YYNGEE. The V end was cut by 1 base, the J end by 0 bases, with 11 bases between. This clonotype was obtained from an adult in good health. This sequence joins TRBV9 and TRBJ2-6; D not certain. The sequencing here drew on peripheral blood, taken on day 0 of AZD1222 vaccination. The CDR3 DNA sequence: TGTGCCAGCAGCGTATGGCAGGCAAGCTCTGGGGCCAACGTCCTGACTTTC. Amino acids: CASSVWQASSGANVLTF.